A selection of T cell receptor beta chains follows, all from one sample in a study of response to subunit inactivated influenza vaccine. Via MiXCR, TCRdb re-called the RT-PCR reads, giving one row per CDR3 protein. The sample records approximately 530,000 distinct CDR3 sequences, about 7.2% being singletons. This sample comprised PBMCs from blood, obtained less than 30 months after vaccination. These receptors all come from a man between 45 and 75 years old who received an inactivated influenza vaccine. Both conserved end residues are part of each CDR3. Fields, in order: J gene, V gene, CDR3 protein.

J: TRBJ2-1; V: TRBV7-9; CDR3: CASSRGQGASNEQFF
J: TRBJ1-5; V: TRBV28; CDR3: CASSNYRGLVNQPQHF
J: TRBJ2-3; V: TRBV9; CDR3: CASSGGLYTDTQYF
J: TRBJ2-7; V: TRBV12-3/TRBV12-4; CDR3: CASSSSSHEQYF
J: TRBJ2-7; V: TRBV6-1; CDR3: CASSRRRTGYYEQYF
J: TRBJ1-6; V: TRBV6-5; CDR3: CASSYYRAHGTTNSPLHF
J: TRBJ2-1; V: TRBV5-1; CDR3: CASSLGIPSSYNEQFF
J: TRBJ1-1; V: TRBV20-1; CDR3: CSARDLDRGVSEAFF
J: TRBJ2-7; V: TRBV29-1; CDR3: CSVAEGLSYEQYF
J: TRBJ2-7; V: TRBV29-1; CDR3: CSAMGQAYEQYF
J: TRBJ1-2; V: TRBV5-1; CDR3: CASSLVGQAHYGYTF
J: TRBJ2-2; V: TRBV5-1; CDR3: CASSAQLAPTGTGELFF
J: TRBJ2-7; V: TRBV7-2; CDR3: CASSIKTGREQYF
J: TRBJ2-7; V: TRBV12-3/TRBV12-4; CDR3: CASTSGLAYEQYF
J: TRBJ1-6; V: TRBV28; CDR3: CATGRARGLLIGGSPLHF
J: TRBJ1-1; V: TRBV20-1; CDR3: CSARDSRTVNTEAFF
J: TRBJ2-5; V: TRBV12-3/TRBV12-4; CDR3: CASSLLGLGETQYF
J: TRBJ2-7; V: TRBV15; CDR3: CATSGQGGVSYEQYF
J: TRBJ2-2; V: TRBV20-1; CDR3: CSASTGSAGDTGELFF
J: TRBJ2-2; V: TRBV12-3/TRBV12-4; CDR3: CASSFSYLNTGELFF
J: TRBJ2-5; V: TRBV20-1; CDR3: CSAEGTETQYF
J: TRBJ2-7; V: TRBV3-1; CDR3: CASSQASEAATQYF
J: TRBJ2-3; V: TRBV29-1; CDR3: CSVRTSKSADTQYF
J: TRBJ2-5; V: TRBV9; CDR3: CASSVATSGIGETQYF
J: TRBJ2-2; V: TRBV7-2; CDR3: CASSPRGTGIAGELFF
J: TRBJ1-1; V: TRBV7-8; CDR3: CASSLGPGQGFSEAFF
J: TRBJ2-3; V: TRBV28; CDR3: CASSLPGTQYF
J: TRBJ2-7; V: TRBV12-3/TRBV12-4; CDR3: CASRVAGQGPYEQYF
J: TRBJ1-2; V: TRBV12-3/TRBV12-4; CDR3: CASSLEVTELYGYTF
J: TRBJ2-5; V: TRBV5-1; CDR3: CASRQEQETQYF
J: TRBJ2-3; V: TRBV7-9; CDR3: CASRPAADTQYF
J: TRBJ1-4; V: TRBV20-1; CDR3: CSASEGGTNEKLFF
J: TRBJ2-3; V: TRBV5-6; CDR3: CASSLEDSTDTQYF
J: TRBJ2-7; V: TRBV6-2/TRBV6-3; CDR3: CASSYSLDASYEQYF
J: TRBJ2-7; V: TRBV28; CDR3: CASGAVYYEQYF
J: TRBJ2-2; V: TRBV20-1; CDR3: CSAHRLAGGDTGELFF
J: TRBJ1-4; V: TRBV4-1; CDR3: CASSRTGENEKLFF
J: TRBJ1-1; V: TRBV5-1; CDR3: CASSLRRDGTEAFF
J: TRBJ1-1; V: TRBV4-1; CDR3: CASSQDRQGGNTEAFF
J: TRBJ2-3; V: TRBV7-2; CDR3: CASSLRLAGNTDTQYF
J: TRBJ2-3; V: TRBV12-3/TRBV12-4; CDR3: CASDSRGTDTQYF
J: TRBJ2-1; V: TRBV9; CDR3: CASSRQGKDEQFF
J: TRBJ1-5; V: TRBV6-1; CDR3: CASRNTGNQPQHF
J: TRBJ2-1; V: TRBV6-2/TRBV6-3; CDR3: CASRSSGRRNEQFF
J: TRBJ1-5; V: TRBV2; CDR3: CASKRISNHPQHF
J: TRBJ2-1; V: TRBV11-3; CDR3: CASSRPGRLAKSSYNEQFF
J: TRBJ2-2; V: TRBV18; CDR3: CASSYQGTGELFF
J: TRBJ2-5; V: TRBV10-2; CDR3: CASSSPHSQETQYF
J: TRBJ2-7; V: TRBV7-3; CDR3: CASSLSGGRSSYEQYF
J: TRBJ2-1; V: TRBV18; CDR3: CASSPRTGGNEQFF
J: TRBJ2-7; V: TRBV7-8; CDR3: CASSRTSSGRGYEQYF
J: TRBJ2-7; V: TRBV9; CDR3: CASSVEAVTNEQYF
J: TRBJ2-1; V: TRBV15; CDR3: CATSREGGVSNEQFF
J: TRBJ2-3; V: TRBV20-1; CDR3: CSGRTGLAGGPAGYF
J: TRBJ2-7; V: TRBV5-1; CDR3: CASSLASTGGGYEQYF
J: TRBJ2-1; V: TRBV5-1; CDR3: CASSLGSNNEQFF
J: TRBJ2-3; V: TRBV4-3; CDR3: CASSQATSGRGDTQYF
J: TRBJ2-1; V: TRBV19; CDR3: CASSRMSSYNEQFF
J: TRBJ2-2; V: TRBV6-1; CDR3: CASSRLTGSGELFF